The 3 T cell receptor beta chains below come from one sample, sequenced in a study of cytomegalovirus exposure and HLA in healthy donors. PCR was performed using 60 Vbeta and 13 Jbeta primers. Generated by immunoSEQ multiplex PCR, the TCRdb table keeps only in-frame clones and is missing some. Among some 200,000 clones listed, around four fifths were seen once. Sequencing used PBMCs. The receptors were gathered from a man aged 45-65 years in good health and CMV-seronegative.

The chain uses TRBV14 and TRBJ1-6; no definite D call. The CDR3 spans 15 residues. The germline V and J ends were trimmed by 2 bases and 10 bases, with 15 bases remaining between them. Germline CDR1 SGHDN, CDR2 FVKESK. The CDR3 loop reads CASSQTSLRKSPLHF. CDR3 bases: TGTGCCAGCAGCCAAACGTCCCTGAGGAAATCACCCCTCCACTTT.

The V and J genes are TRBV5-1 and TRBJ1-2, with D hard to call. The germline V gene encodes CDR1 SGHRS and CDR2 YFSETQ. There are 14 residues in the CDR3. The V and J ends lost 0 bases and 5 bases respectively, with 11 bases between them. The chain's CDR3 is CASSLVGGRYGYTF. The DNA of the CDR3 is TGCGCCAGCAGCTTGGTCGGCGGGAGGTATGGCTACACCTTC.

This chain uses TRBV30 with TRBJ1-1; 9 nucleotides line up with TRBD1. V was clipped by 8 bases and J by 4 bases; unmatched bases: 5. The V gene's germline CDR1 is GTSNPN and CDR2 SVGIG (reference sequence). The CDR3 covers 12 residues. Here the CDR3 DNA reads TGTGCCAACGAACAGGGGGCCACTGAAGCTTTCTTT. Residues: CANEQGATEAFF.